A single TCR beta chain is shown here with its context. Profiling relied on immunoSEQ multiplex PCR, and the TCRdb table lists in-frame clones only, not all of them. The sample shows about 72,000 clones, about nine tenths of them seen only once. The sample originates from a study of T cell changes during pregnancy in multiple sclerosis. The V gene's germline CDR1 is SGHRS and CDR2 YFSETQ. Trimming cost V 4 bases and J 0 bases, with 16 bases left between them. The CDR3 length is 16 residues. The clonotype was recovered from a female donor in good health, enrolled as a control in a pregnancy study. This sample comprised peripheral blood, obtained in the third trimester of pregnancy. The chain carries TRBV5-1 and TRBJ1-2, with a weak D call TRBD1 (5 bases). The CDR3 loop reads CASSLAGETPNYGYTF. The CDR3 DNA sequence: TGCGCCAGCAGCCTGGCGGGGGAAACTCCTAACTATGGCTACACCTTC.